This is a list of T cell receptor beta chains from one sample in a study of T cell changes during pregnancy in multiple sclerosis. Only in-frame clones appear in the TCRdb table, and some are missing; sequencing was by immunoSEQ multiplex PCR. The profile covers about 87,000 clones, with about 93% appearing a single time and around 1.4% taken by the ten largest. The source material was peripheral blood, sampled in the third trimester of pregnancy. The origin of the receptors is a female donor in good health, enrolled as a control in a pregnancy study. CDR3s include the opening cysteine and the closing phenylalanine or tryptophan. D genes are given only for firm matches. Clone size is given for some rows only: seen once, a few or many times, or a class if the clone is expanded.

cdr3_length | d_call | clone_size | j_call | v_call | cdr3_aa
15 | NA | NA | TRBJ2-7 | TRBV7-9 | CASSLVGGSPYEQYF
12 | NA | few | TRBJ2-7 | TRBV5-8 | CASSLNRAEQYF
13 | NA | NA | TRBJ1-2 | TRBV7-2 | CASSLGGVYGYTF
14 | TRBD2 | NA | TRBJ2-1 | TRBV9 | CASSVSLADNEQFF
19 | TRBD2 | NA | TRBJ2-7 | TRBV5-6 | CASSLAGAGGSLSPYEQYF
15 | NA | medium-sized | TRBJ1-5 | TRBV5-1 | CASRLDRNSNQPQHF
14 | NA | NA | TRBJ2-1 | TRBV2 | CASSDERPVIEQFF
13 | TRBD2 | NA | TRBJ2-1 | TRBV7-9 | CASQRGSYNEQFF
15 | NA | NA | TRBJ2-3 | TRBV4-1 | CASSQDMASTDTQYF
18 | NA | NA | TRBJ2-2 | TRBV5-1 | CASSLEGLRPRQTGELFF
15 | NA | NA | TRBJ2-1 | TRBV7-2 | CASSLEGGTYNEQFF
16 | TRBD2 | NA | TRBJ2-7 | TRBV5-5 | CASSFYVREGRYEQYF
11 | NA | once | TRBJ2-3 | TRBV30 | CAWRAGITQYF
13 | TRBD2 | few | TRBJ2-5 | TRBV2 | CASSGGSTQTQYF
14 | NA | NA | TRBJ2-3 | TRBV19 | CASSMSVSTDTQYF
13 | NA | NA | TRBJ2-3 | TRBV29-1 | CSVGGRLSDTQYF
14 | NA | NA | TRBJ2-7 | TRBV11-3 | CASSLFERAYEQYF
14 | NA | NA | TRBJ2-7 | TRBV25-1 | CASSDGWQGYEQYF
18 | NA | NA | TRBJ2-7 | TRBV21-1 | CASSKEHRLGQSSPHQYF
13 | NA | NA | TRBJ2-7 | TRBV19 | CASSIRVNGEQYF
19 | TRBD1 | NA | TRBJ2-6 | TRBV6-7 | CASSYTTGGTRAGANVLTF
12 | TRBD2 | NA | TRBJ2-3 | TRBV25-1 | CASSSGLHTQYF
14 | TRBD2 | NA | TRBJ2-1 | TRBV2 | CASRRLAGVFEQFF
17 | TRBD2 | NA | TRBJ2-7 | TRBV5-1 | CASSFATSGSLTYEQYF
15 | NA | once | TRBJ2-7 | TRBV4-1 | CASSQIQGDTYEQYF
15 | TRBD2 | NA | TRBJ2-7 | TRBV5-1 | CASSSMGLAGVEQYF
13 | TRBD2 | NA | TRBJ2-1 | TRBV10-3 | CASKREGGDEQFF
15 | TRBD2 | NA | TRBJ2-2 | TRBV4-1 | CASSRASGNTGELFF
14 | TRBD1 | NA | TRBJ1-2 | TRBV28 | CASSLGTGNYGYTF
14 | TRBD2 | NA | TRBJ2-5 | TRBV7-9 | CASSWGLAGETQYF
14 | TRBD1 | NA | TRBJ2-7 | TRBV11-2 | CASSPISGGYEQYF
14 | TRBD1 | NA | TRBJ2-1 | TRBV7-2 | CASSSQGAYNEQFF